The text below deals with one TCR beta chain. No antigen is known for it. This sample was taken from a study of cytotoxic CD8 clonotypes in ibrutinib-treated CLL. Study outcomes and limitations: Lymph node repertoires were not studied, and sampling times were unmatched. Public clonotypes, rarely seen, contracted or held steady on treatment.

The repertoire was sequenced with immunoSEQ multiplex PCR; TCRdb's copy has only in-frame clones and lacks some. The data hold approximately 70,000 clones, with 70% to 90% observed a single time. The CDR3 contains 13 residues. Per germline, CDR1 MNHEY and CDR2 SMNVEV (reference sequence). V lost 0 bases to trimming and J lost 8 bases, with 10 bases between them. The chain combines TRBV27 with TRBJ1-2; a weak D match, TRBD1 (5 bases). This receptor was identified in a human donor with chronic lymphocytic leukemia. The input for sequencing was PBMCs, taken at disease progression, from a patient treated with ibrutinib. The CDR3 here is CASSLSGGAGYTF. CDR3 bases: TGTGCCAGCAGTTTATCGGGAGGGGCCGGCTACACCTTC.